Given below is one TCR beta chain in context. Other DNA sequences in this sample translate to the same CDR3. In the authors' workflow: Reference gene primer amplification gave nucleated cell count estimates. The method was immunoSEQ multiplex PCR; TCRdb's version includes in-frame clones alone and lacks a portion of them. The D gene and trimming were derived from the DNA, and the V and J assignments and clone size from that table. The data contain 200,000 or so clones, 80% of them singletons. This specimen comes from a study of blood T cell repertoires in COVID-19. Across the study: Sample material is recorded as cDNA or gDNA derived from T cells, B-cell-depleted T cells, or PBMCs.

Unmatched junction bases numbered 3, after V lost 0 bases and J lost 4 bases. Per germline, CDR1 SGHRS and CDR2 YFSETQ. CDR3 length equals 15 residues. What was sequenced was peripheral blood. The TCR comes from a woman in her sixties or seventies with acute or convalescent COVID-19. The V gene is TRBV5-1, the J gene TRBJ2-1; TRBD2 matches at 8 bases. The CDR3 region has the DNA TGCGCCAGCAGCTTGGGAACTAGCGGTTACAATGAGCAGTTCTTC. It codes for CASSLGTSGYNEQFF.